The rows below give T cell receptor beta chains drawn from one sample of a study of post-analysis software for immune sequencing data. From the PCR reads, TCRdb called clonotypes with MiXCR, one entry per CDR3 protein. The sample lists a few hundred thousand distinct CDR3 sequences; 30% to 45% were seen once. The sequenced sample was blood. These TCRs come from a girl aged 10-17 years with multiple sclerosis. Both conserved end residues are trimmed from each CDR3. Fields, in order: J gene, V gene, CDR3 protein.

J gene: TRBJ1-5; V gene: TRBV20-1; CDR3 protein: SATSGTGDQPQH
J gene: TRBJ2-3; V gene: TRBV7-3; CDR3 protein: ASSLSGGSGDTQY
J gene: TRBJ2-2; V gene: TRBV5-1; CDR3 protein: AGRWDTSTGELF
J gene: TRBJ1-4; V gene: TRBV29-1; CDR3 protein: SGRGSDNEKLF
J gene: TRBJ1-6; V gene: TRBV10-3; CDR3 protein: AISEGTGLSYNSPLH
J gene: TRBJ1-5; V gene: TRBV7-9; CDR3 protein: ASSLGYSGSNQPQH
J gene: TRBJ2-5; V gene: TRBV5-1; CDR3 protein: ASSSDSTQY
J gene: TRBJ2-4; V gene: TRBV20-1; CDR3 protein: SVSPRKTHIQY
J gene: TRBJ2-3; V gene: TRBV25-1; CDR3 protein: ASSGGRDTQY
J gene: TRBJ1-1; V gene: TRBV3-1; CDR3 protein: ASSQGFQLRGTEAF
J gene: TRBJ2-6; V gene: TRBV5-1; CDR3 protein: ASSLVAGTSGANVLT
J gene: TRBJ2-3; V gene: TRBV6-1; CDR3 protein: ASRVTTDTQY
J gene: TRBJ2-7; V gene: TRBV2; CDR3 protein: ASSEAAGQGSYEQY
J gene: TRBJ2-7; V gene: TRBV28; CDR3 protein: ASKGLPYEQY
J gene: TRBJ1-5; V gene: TRBV7-9; CDR3 protein: ASSLTSGTGINQPQH
J gene: TRBJ2-1; V gene: TRBV6-2/TRBV6-3; CDR3 protein: ASRGLAGFNEQF
J gene: TRBJ2-7; V gene: TRBV7-9; CDR3 protein: ASSPLGGGPSSYEQY
J gene: TRBJ1-1; V gene: TRBV5-6; CDR3 protein: ASSLGVGRGTEAF
J gene: TRBJ1-2; V gene: TRBV11-2; CDR3 protein: ASSRFPSETGNGYT
J gene: TRBJ1-6; V gene: TRBV6-1; CDR3 protein: ASSETDTYNSPLH
J gene: TRBJ1-5; V gene: TRBV20-1; CDR3 protein: SASTRTGSNQPQH
J gene: TRBJ1-2; V gene: TRBV10-3; CDR3 protein: AIGATTHLKNGYT
J gene: TRBJ2-7; V gene: TRBV3-1; CDR3 protein: ASSQGMADQYEQY
J gene: TRBJ2-1; V gene: TRBV6-1; CDR3 protein: ASSPTAALLDEQF
J gene: TRBJ2-7; V gene: TRBV12-3/TRBV12-4; CDR3 protein: ASQRGTYSYEQY
J gene: TRBJ1-5; V gene: TRBV24-1; CDR3 protein: ATSDEGQPQH
J gene: TRBJ2-5; V gene: TRBV10-3; CDR3 protein: ASGEGDQETQY
J gene: TRBJ2-1; V gene: TRBV7-2; CDR3 protein: ASSPGGTSGDNEQF
J gene: TRBJ2-4; V gene: TRBV12-3/TRBV12-4; CDR3 protein: ASSPRQLLKNVQY
J gene: TRBJ2-7; V gene: TRBV7-9; CDR3 protein: ASSLAIGADYEQY
J gene: TRBJ2-4; V gene: TRBV9; CDR3 protein: ASSVVQGDIQY
J gene: TRBJ2-1; V gene: TRBV24-1; CDR3 protein: ATRLQGGDERF
J gene: TRBJ2-5; V gene: TRBV12-3/TRBV12-4; CDR3 protein: ASSLAQAGGETQY
J gene: TRBJ2-3; V gene: TRBV12-3/TRBV12-4; CDR3 protein: ASPPSGASTDTQY
J gene: TRBJ2-5; V gene: TRBV5-1; CDR3 protein: ATSPDPWLGTQY
J gene: TRBJ2-3; V gene: TRBV5-1; CDR3 protein: ASRAYRDDTQY
J gene: TRBJ2-1; V gene: TRBV4-3; CDR3 protein: ASSQGGTSGVYNEQF
J gene: TRBJ2-7; V gene: TRBV7-6; CDR3 protein: ASSLEGSSSYEQY
J gene: TRBJ2-3; V gene: TRBV12-3/TRBV12-4; CDR3 protein: ASSLASTDTQY
J gene: TRBJ2-7; V gene: TRBV27; CDR3 protein: ASSLRSPSGASYEQY
J gene: TRBJ2-1; V gene: TRBV7-2; CDR3 protein: ASSRASGGLDEQF
J gene: TRBJ2-1; V gene: TRBV7-2; CDR3 protein: ASSPPRTSGLGSYNEQF
J gene: TRBJ1-2; V gene: TRBV6-2/TRBV6-3; CDR3 protein: ASSYSMSTRFYGYT
J gene: TRBJ2-3; V gene: TRBV24-1; CDR3 protein: ATSDLERGRDIDTQY
J gene: TRBJ2-7; V gene: TRBV6-2/TRBV6-3; CDR3 protein: ATLTISYEQY
J gene: TRBJ1-2; V gene: TRBV6-1; CDR3 protein: ASTRTGGGINYGYT
J gene: .; V gene: TRBV7-2; CDR3 protein: ASSYPGRGETQY